Given below is one T cell receptor beta chain in context. Sequenced by immunoSEQ multiplex PCR; TCRdb stores in-frame clones only, minus some. The repertoire holds 150,000 or so clones, with about 94% as singletons. The data are from a study of control samples from healthy donors and cancer patients. Trimming took off 7 bases at V and 2 bases at J, with 8 bases between the two ends. Germline assignment: CDR1 KGHSH and CDR2 LQKENI. The CDR3 is 12 residues long. This clonotype was sampled from a man in his fifties or sixties with colorectal cancer. This chain links TRBV18 with TRBJ1-2; the D gene is possibly TRBD1 (5 bases). The source material was PBMCs. In DNA, the CDR3 is TGTGCCAGCTGGGGCGCGAACTATGGCTACACCTTC. It is translated as CASWGANYGYTF.